Presented here are 24 T cell receptor beta chains from one specimen sequenced in a study of shared clonotypes between healthy human individuals. The assay was immunoSEQ multiplex PCR, and TCRdb's table has in-frame clones only and misses some. The repertoire consists of millions of clones, with 85% to 95% occurring once and the leading ten covering around 0.13%. Material for sequencing was naive CD4+ T cells sorted from blood. Subset described: CD45RA+ positively selected. Receptor source: a man between 18 and 35 years old in good health.

The genes are TRBV7-9 and TRBJ1-6; D is possibly TRBD1 (5 bases). Trimming pared 3 bases from V and 10 bases from J, leaving 13 bases between. The germline V gene has CDR1 SEHNR and CDR2 FQNEAQ (reference sequence). CDR3 length: 14 residues. The chain's CDR3 is CASSFRDRRSPLHF. DNA for the CDR3: TGTGCCAGCAGCTTCCGGGACCGAAGATCACCCCTCCACTTT.

The rearrangement joins TRBV5-1 to TRBJ1-1; no reliable D call. The CDR3 runs 15 residues. Trimming cost V 5 bases and J 1 base, with 15 bases left between them. Germline V CDR1 and CDR2: SGHRS, YFSETQ. CDR3 region: CASSTSGLANTEAFF. In DNA, the CDR3 is TGCGCCAGCAGTACATCCGGGCTGGCGAACACTGAAGCTTTCTTT.

V and J are TRBV12-5 and TRBJ1-5; D not certain. This CDR3 has 13 amino acids. V dropped 6 bases and J dropped 0 bases, with 6 bases sitting between them. CDR1 LGHNT and CDR2 FRNRAP come from the germline V gene. The CDR3 reads CASGQISNQPQHF. In DNA form, the CDR3 reads TGTGCTAGTGGACAGATTAGCAATCAGCCCCAGCATTTT.

The chain recombines TRBV6-5 with TRBJ2-1; 7 nucleotides agree with TRBD1. The germline V gene encodes CDR1 MNHEY and CDR2 SVGAGI. The CDR3 length is 15 residues. V was pared by 5 bases and J by 6 bases, with 10 bases of the junction left unmatched. CDR3 sequence: CASSLGQTPLNEQFF. The CDR3 DNA is TGTGCCAGCAGTCTGGGACAGACCCCGCTCAATGAGCAGTTCTTC.

This clone was detected only a few times. This rearrangement joins TRBV11-2 to TRBJ2-2; D possibly corresponds to TRBD1 (5 bases). This CDR3 comprises 16 residues. The V gene's germline CDR1 is SGHAT and CDR2 FQNNGV. V was cut by 5 bases and J by 5 bases, with 18 bases left in between. CDR3 DNA sequence: TGTGCCAGCAGCCCATCCATCAGGGTAGATACCGGGGAGCTGTTTTTT. Protein product: CASSPSIRVDTGELFF.

J is TRBJ2-3 and V is TRBV19; D remains unclear. Deletions cut 8 bases from V and 2 bases from J, with 11 bases between. This CDR3 has 13 amino acids. Germline assignment: CDR1 LNHDA and CDR2 SQIVND (reference sequence). CDR3 sequence reads: CASGSDFTDTQYF. Here the CDR3 DNA reads TGTGCCAGTGGTTCCGATTTCACAGATACGCAGTATTTT.

J is TRBJ1-1 and V is TRBV6-5; no definite D call. The germline gives CDR1 MNHEY, CDR2 SVGAGI. This CDR3 has 12 amino acids. Trimming cost V 8 bases and J 6 bases, with 13 bases left between them. The CDR3 DNA is TGTGCCAGCGGGTCCCAAGAGGCTGAAGCTTTCTTT. It encodes CASGSQEAEAFF.

This clone occurred a few times. The gene calls are TRBV11-2 and TRBJ1-5, with unresolved D. Between the trimmed V and J ends, which lost 0 bases and 2 bases, there was a span of 8 bases. This CDR3 spans 15 amino acids. Per the germline V gene, CDR1 is SGHAT and CDR2 is FQNNGV. CDR3 protein: CASSLDLGGNQPQHF. The CDR3 bases are TGTGCCAGCAGCTTAGACCTTGGGGGCAATCAGCCCCAGCATTTT.

This chain uses TRBV18 with TRBJ1-4, with 7 nucleotides matching TRBD1. V trimming: 8 bases; J trimming: 8 bases; junction bases outside the gene matches: 11. CDR1 and CDR2 from the germline V gene are KGHSH and LQKENI. The CDR3 is 14 amino acids. Here the CDR3 DNA reads TGTGCCAGCACGGTAGGCACAGGGGACGAAAAACTGTTTTTT. Its protein is CASTVGTGDEKLFF.

As concerns this clone: This specimen includes other DNA sequences encoding the same CDR3. The chain combines TRBV6-5 with TRBJ1-5; D unclear. The V gene lost 6 bases and the J gene lost 4 bases, with 10 bases spanning the gap. The CDR3 spans 13 residues. The V gene's germline CDR1 is MNHEY and CDR2 SVGAGI. CDR3 loop: CASRPGSNQPQHF. In DNA form, the CDR3 reads TGTGCCAGCAGGCCGGGTTCGAATCAGCCCCAGCATTTT.

The V and J genes are TRBV6-6 and TRBJ2-5, with 8 bases lining up with TRBD2. The CDR3 is 16 residues long. V was clipped by 2 bases and J by 4 bases; unmatched bases: 9. In germline, CDR1 is MNHNY, CDR2 SVGAGI (reference sequence). The CDR3 bases are TGTGCCAGCAGTTACCTGAGCGGGGGAGGGGGAGAGACCCAGTACTTC. Protein product: CASSYLSGGGGETQYF.

CDR3 residues: CASSQEGLAGPHEQYF. DNA for the CDR3: TGCGCCAGCAGCCAAGAAGGGCTAGCGGGGCCCCACGAGCAGTACTTC. The rearrangement uses TRBV4-1 and TRBJ2-7, with 9 bases lining up with TRBD2. This CDR3 contains 16 residues. The V segment lost 0 bases and the J segment 5 bases; nucleotides outside the gene matches: 8. Germline-derived CDR1 and CDR2 are MGHRA and YSYEKL.

The rearrangement joins TRBV30 to TRBJ2-7; D gene unclear. V was cut by 0 bases and J by 6 bases, with 9 bases left in between. Per the germline V gene, CDR1 is GTSNPN and CDR2 is SVGIG (reference sequence). This CDR3 spans 12 amino acids. The CDR3 is CAWSVTATEQYF. Here the CDR3 DNA reads TGTGCCTGGAGTGTAACGGCTACCGAGCAGTACTTC.

This clone was seen only once. The chain couples TRBV5-4 to TRBJ1-4; TRBD1 matches at 7 bases. This CDR3 comprises 14 residues. Germline V CDR1 and CDR2: SGHNT, YYREEE (reference sequence). Unmatched junction bases numbered 9, after V lost 3 bases and J lost 10 bases. The CDR3 here is CASSSGTVGGKLFF. DNA for the CDR3: TGTGCCAGCAGCTCTGGGACAGTCGGGGGAAAACTGTTTTTT.

This sequence joins TRBV28 and TRBJ1-1; 7 bases fit TRBD1. V shed 6 bases, J shed 4 bases, and the junction held 8 bases outside the gene matches. Germline assignment: CDR1 MDHEN and CDR2 SYDVKM. CDR3 length: 14 residues. The CDR3 sequence is CASRSTGRATEAFF. DNA of the CDR3: TGTGCCAGCAGATCGACAGGGAGGGCCACTGAAGCTTTCTTT.

The V call is TRBV2, the J call TRBJ1-5, with 9 positions matching TRBD1. CDR1 is SNHLY, CDR2 FYNNEI, per germline. The V and J ends lost 6 bases and 6 bases, in that order; junction bases with no gene match: 3. The CDR3 is 13 amino acids. Written as DNA, the CDR3 is TGTGCCAGCAGGGGACAGGGACGTCAGCCCCAGCATTTT. Translated: CASRGQGRQPQHF.

This rearrangement joins TRBV11-2 to TRBJ2-5; D call uncertain. The CDR3 is 14 residues long. The V and J ends lost 2 bases and 2 bases respectively, with 9 bases between them. The germline gives CDR1 SGHAT, CDR2 FQNNGV. In nucleotides, the CDR3 is TGTGCCAGCAGCTTACGGGCGAGGCAAGAGACCCAGTACTTC. Translating gives CASSLRARQETQYF.

The chain uses TRBV28 and TRBJ1-4, with D uncertain. The CDR3 extends over 19 amino acids. Germline V lookup: CDR1 MDHEN, CDR2 SYDVKM. V lost 5 bases and J 2 bases, leaving 24 bases between the germline ends. The CDR3 bases are TGTGCCAGCAGTATACCCTTACCAGGTCCCTTTGGGACTAATGAAAAACTGTTTTTT. Translation gives CASSIPLPGPFGTNEKLFF.

The V gene is TRBV18, the J gene TRBJ1-2, with D hard to call. The V gene lost 6 bases and the J gene lost 3 bases, with 23 bases spanning the gap. This CDR3 is 17 amino acids long. CDR1 and CDR2 from the germline V gene are KGHSH and LQKENI. CDR3 sequence (DNA): TGTGCCAGCTCTCGACTTTCCGGGAACCTCGGGGACTATGGCTACACCTTC. Its translation is CASSRLSGNLGDYGYTF.

The chain joins TRBV5-6 to TRBJ2-7; D assignment may be TRBD1 or TRBD2 (5 bases each). Germline CDR1 is SGHDT and CDR2 is YYEEEE. The CDR3 has 15 amino acids. V lost 4 bases and J 1 base, leaving 15 bases between the germline ends. CDR3 nucleotides: TGTGCCAGCAGCCTGGGGGATCGGATATCCTACGAGCAGTACTTC. Its protein product is CASSLGDRISYEQYF.

V usage is TRBV13 and J usage is TRBJ2-5; 8 bases align to TRBD2. This CDR3 comprises 15 residues. The junction had 6 bases not matched to a gene; V was cut back by 1 base and J by 5 bases. From germline, CDR1 is PRHDT and CDR2 FYEKMQ (reference sequence). The CDR3 DNA sequence: TGTGCCAGCAGCTTAGTGGCGGGGGGCCTCGAGACCCAGTACTTC. Protein sequence: CASSLVAGGLETQYF.

Here the CDR3 DNA reads TGTGCCAGCAGTTTCTACACGACTCGGAACACCGGGGAGCTGTTTTTT. Translation gives CASSFYTTRNTGELFF. The chain links TRBV27 to TRBJ2-2; unclear D gene. Trimming removed 3 bases at V and 1 base at J, with 12 bases between. The germline gives CDR1 MNHEY, CDR2 SMNVEV (reference sequence). The CDR3 contains 16 residues.

The chain is built from TRBV18 and TRBJ2-4, with 8 bases identical to TRBD1. After removal of 5 bases from V and 1 base from J, the junction contained 4 bases not matched to a gene. The germline CDR1 and CDR2 sequences are KGHSH and LQKENI. The CDR3 loop spans 15 amino acids. CDR3 sequence (DNA): TGTGCCAGCTCAGAGGACAGGGCTGCCAAAAACATTCAGTACTTC. This translates into CASSEDRAAKNIQYF.

This clone has just a few counts. The V and J genes are TRBV18 and TRBJ1-2, with TRBD1 as a possible D gene (5 bases). This CDR3 comprises 14 residues. Germline lookup yields CDR1 KGHSH and CDR2 LQKENI. Trimming removed 3 bases from V and 4 bases from J, with 12 bases in between. The CDR3 region has the DNA TGTGCCAGCTCACCCCAAGGGGAAAGCTATGGCTACACCTTC. This encodes CASSPQGESYGYTF.